The 8 T cell receptor beta chains below all came from one sample that was sequenced in a study of T cell responses to AZD1222 COVID-19 vaccine. Using immunoSEQ multiplex PCR, the repertoire was profiled, and TCRdb retains in-frame clones only, with some absent. The table has 100,000 to 150,000 clones, approximately 90% seen once. The sequences come from peripheral blood, collected on day 0 of MenACWY control vaccination. The source is an adult in good health.

J is TRBJ2-7 and V is TRBV4-1; 10 bases match TRBD1. This CDR3 region has 16 residues. V dropped 3 bases and J dropped 4; count of bases not matched to a gene: 9. The germline CDR1 and CDR2 sequences are MGHRA and YSYEKL. The CDR3 coding sequence is TGCGCCAGCAGCCACCGAATGGACAGGGGGATTTACGAGCAGTACTTC. It translates to CASSHRMDRGIYEQYF.

The chain carries TRBV12-3 or TRBV12-4 and TRBJ2-7, with 14 bases that match TRBD2. The CDR3 extends over 13 amino acids. V trimming: 5 bases; J trimming: 12 bases; junction bases outside the gene matches: 6. Here the CDR3 reads CASSPPGLAGAYF. CDR3 DNA sequence: TGTGCCAGCAGTCCCCCGGGACTAGCGGGAGCGTACTTC.

The rearrangement links TRBV9 to TRBJ2-5, with D tentatively TRBD2 (6 bases). Germline-derived CDR1 and CDR2 are SGDLS and YYNGEE. CDR3 length: 16 amino acids. V was trimmed by 2 bases and J by 5 bases, leaving 19 bases between them. In DNA form, the CDR3 reads TGTGCCAGCAGCGTGAGGGACTCCCGCCTGGGGGAGACCCAGTACTTC. It is translated as CASSVRDSRLGETQYF.

The rearrangement uses TRBV11-1 and TRBJ1-6; D is unresolved. The ends were cut back, 5 bases at V and 7 bases at J, with 15 bases in the middle. The CDR3 runs to 15 residues. Germline values: CDR1 SGHAT, CDR2 FQDESV (reference sequence). The CDR3 loop reads CASSPRPGTNSPLHF. The CDR3, as DNA: TGTGCCAGCAGCCCGAGGCCCGGAACCAATTCACCCCTCCACTTT.

V usage is TRBV6-5 and J usage is TRBJ1-1, with D maybe TRBD1 (6 bases). CDR1 is MNHEY and CDR2 is SVGAGI in the germline V gene. This CDR3 region has 13 residues. With 6 bases removed from V and 0 bases from J, the gap between germline ends came to 8 bases. This CDR3 is CASRRTVNTEAFF. The CDR3 bases are TGTGCCAGCAGACGGACAGTGAACACTGAAGCTTTCTTT.

The V and J genes are TRBV27 and TRBJ2-2; 7 bases map to TRBD1. The V and J ends lost 6 bases and 0 bases, in that order; junction bases with no gene match: 10. The CDR3 is 17 amino acids. From germline, CDR1 is MNHEY and CDR2 SMNVEV (reference sequence). The CDR3 reads CASRNLPGQSNTGELFF. In DNA form, the CDR3 reads TGTGCCAGCAGGAATCTCCCGGGACAGTCGAACACCGGGGAGCTGTTTTTT.

This chain uses TRBV4-1 with TRBJ2-6; no clear D. Germline CDR1 is MGHRA and CDR2 is YSYEKL. The V and J ends lost 0 bases and 2 bases respectively, with 14 bases between them. The CDR3 is made up of 18 amino acids. The CDR3: CASSQDRVGSPGANVLTF. In DNA, the CDR3 is TGCGCCAGCAGCCAAGACCGCGTAGGGTCGCCTGGGGCCAACGTCCTGACTTTC.

The CDR3 reads CASSARGTAYEQYF. The CDR3 nucleotides read TGCGCCAGCAGCGCCCGCGGGACAGCCTACGAGCAGTACTTC. The chain uses TRBV5-1 and TRBJ2-7; a weak D match, TRBD1 (7 bases). CDR1 and CDR2 from the germline V gene are SGHRS and YFSETQ. The CDR3 contains 14 residues. V dropped 4 bases and J dropped 2 bases, with 13 bases sitting between them.